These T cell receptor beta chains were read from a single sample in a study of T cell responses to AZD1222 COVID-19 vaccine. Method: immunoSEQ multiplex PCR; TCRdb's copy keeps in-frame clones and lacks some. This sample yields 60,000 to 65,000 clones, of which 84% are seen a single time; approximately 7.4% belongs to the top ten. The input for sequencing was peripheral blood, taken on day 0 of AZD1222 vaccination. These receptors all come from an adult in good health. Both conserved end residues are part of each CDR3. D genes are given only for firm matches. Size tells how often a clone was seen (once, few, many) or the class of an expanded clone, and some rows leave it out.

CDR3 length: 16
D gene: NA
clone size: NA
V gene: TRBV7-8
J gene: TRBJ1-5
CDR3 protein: CASSPTPGGGNQPQHF
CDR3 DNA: TGTGCCAGCAGCCCAACGCCGGGGGGCGGCAATCAGCCCCAGCATTTT

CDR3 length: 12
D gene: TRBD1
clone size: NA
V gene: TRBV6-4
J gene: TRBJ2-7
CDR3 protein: CASGPGGCEQYF
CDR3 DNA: TGTGCCAGCGGTCCAGGGGGTTGCGAGCAGTACTTC

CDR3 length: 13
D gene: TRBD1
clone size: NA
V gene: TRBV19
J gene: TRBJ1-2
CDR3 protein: CASSIRDSYGYTF
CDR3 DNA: TGTGCCAGTAGTATCCGGGACAGCTATGGCTACACCTTC

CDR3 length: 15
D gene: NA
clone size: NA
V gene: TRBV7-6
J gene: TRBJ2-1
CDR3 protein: CASSLVLGSYNEQFF
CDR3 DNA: TGTGCCAGCAGCTTAGTCTTGGGCAGCTACAATGAGCAGTTCTTC

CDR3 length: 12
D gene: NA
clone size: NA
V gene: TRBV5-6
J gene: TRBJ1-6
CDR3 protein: CASSLRGYLLHF
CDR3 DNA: TGTGCCAGCAGCTTAAGAGGGTACCTCCTCCACTTT

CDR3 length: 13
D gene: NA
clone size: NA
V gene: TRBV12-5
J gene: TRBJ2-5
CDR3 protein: CATKDRIQETQYF
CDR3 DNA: TGTGCTACTAAAGACAGGATTCAAGAGACCCAGTACTTC

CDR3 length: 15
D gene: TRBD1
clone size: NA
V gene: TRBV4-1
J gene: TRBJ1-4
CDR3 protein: CASSQTGTGAEKLFF
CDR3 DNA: TGCGCCAGCAGCCAAACCGGGACAGGGGCCGAAAAACTGTTTTTT

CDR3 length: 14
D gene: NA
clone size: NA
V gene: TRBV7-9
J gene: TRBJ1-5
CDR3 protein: CASRRDGSNQPQHF
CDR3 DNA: TGTGCCAGCAGAAGGGACGGTAGCAATCAGCCCCAGCATTTT

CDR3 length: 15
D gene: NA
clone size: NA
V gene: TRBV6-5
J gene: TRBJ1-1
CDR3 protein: CASSYVPGRNTEAFF
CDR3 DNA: TGTGCCAGCAGTTACGTTCCAGGCCGGAACACTGAAGCTTTCTTT

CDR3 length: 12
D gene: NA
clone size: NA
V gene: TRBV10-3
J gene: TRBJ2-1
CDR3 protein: CATGAPPNEQFF
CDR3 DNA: TGTGCCACGGGGGCGCCGCCAAATGAGCAGTTCTTC

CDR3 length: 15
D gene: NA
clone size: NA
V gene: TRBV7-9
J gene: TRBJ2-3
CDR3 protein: CASSSRLESTDTQYF
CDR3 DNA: TGTGCCAGCAGTTCCCGACTAGAAAGCACAGATACGCAGTATTTT

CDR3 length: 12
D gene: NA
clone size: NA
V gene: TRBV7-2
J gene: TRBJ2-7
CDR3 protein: CASSLNQVEQYF
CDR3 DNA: TGTGCCAGCAGCTTAAATCAGGTCGAGCAGTACTTC

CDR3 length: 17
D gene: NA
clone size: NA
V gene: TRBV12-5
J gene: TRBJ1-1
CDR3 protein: CASGLVGGNQMNTEAFF
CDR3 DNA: TGTGCTAGTGGTTTGGTAGGCGGCAATCAGATGAACACTGAAGCTTTCTTT

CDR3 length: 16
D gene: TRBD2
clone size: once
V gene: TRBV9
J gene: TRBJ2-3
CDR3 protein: CASSVELAGVRDTQYF
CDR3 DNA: TGTGCCAGCAGCGTAGAACTAGCGGGGGTACGGGATACGCAGTATTTT

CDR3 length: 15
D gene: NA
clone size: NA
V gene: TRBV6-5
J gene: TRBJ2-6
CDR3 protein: CASSGEDAGANVLTF
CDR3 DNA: TGTGCCAGCAGCGGGGAGGATGCTGGGGCCAACGTCCTGACTTTC

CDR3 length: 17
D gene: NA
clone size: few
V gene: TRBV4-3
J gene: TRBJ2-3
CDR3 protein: CASSLVPGTPNQDTQYF
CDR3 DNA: TGCGCCAGCAGCCTTGTCCCCGGGACACCAAACCAGGATACGCAGTATTTT

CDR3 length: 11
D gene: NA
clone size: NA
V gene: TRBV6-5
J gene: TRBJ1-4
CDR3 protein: CASGDYRDLFF
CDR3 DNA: TGTGCCAGCGGCGACTACAGGGATCTGTTTTTT

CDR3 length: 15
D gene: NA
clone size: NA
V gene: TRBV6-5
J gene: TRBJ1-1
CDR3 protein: CASYTGGFMNTEAFF
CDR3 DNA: TGTGCCAGCTACACGGGGGGGTTTATGAACACTGAAGCTTTCTTT

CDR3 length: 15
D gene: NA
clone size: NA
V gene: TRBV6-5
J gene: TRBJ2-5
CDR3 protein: CASSYEGDIEKTQYF
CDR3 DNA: TGTGCCAGCAGTTACGAAGGGGACATAGAAAAGACCCAGTACTTC

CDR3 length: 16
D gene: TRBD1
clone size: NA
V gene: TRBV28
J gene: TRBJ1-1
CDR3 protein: CASSAPLTGPNTEAFF
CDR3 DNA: TGTGCCAGCAGTGCCCCCTTGACAGGGCCGAACACTGAAGCTTTCTTT

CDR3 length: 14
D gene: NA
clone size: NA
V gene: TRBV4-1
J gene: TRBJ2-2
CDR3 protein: CASSQDRGIGELFF
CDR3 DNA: TGCGCCAGCAGCCAAGATCGAGGGATAGGGGAGCTGTTTTTT

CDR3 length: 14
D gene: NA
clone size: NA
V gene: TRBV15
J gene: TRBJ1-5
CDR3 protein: CATEKGGSNQPQHF
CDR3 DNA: TGTGCCACTGAGAAGGGGGGAAGCAATCAGCCCCAGCATTTT

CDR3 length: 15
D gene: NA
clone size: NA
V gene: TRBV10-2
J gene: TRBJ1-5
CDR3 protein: CASRSGGPGDQPQHF
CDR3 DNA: TGCGCCAGCAGAAGTGGGGGGCCAGGGGATCAGCCCCAGCATTTT

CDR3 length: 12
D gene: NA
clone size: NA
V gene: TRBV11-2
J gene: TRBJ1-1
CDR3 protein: CASSFSKVEAFF
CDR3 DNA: TGTGCCAGCAGCTTCTCCAAAGTGGAAGCTTTCTTT

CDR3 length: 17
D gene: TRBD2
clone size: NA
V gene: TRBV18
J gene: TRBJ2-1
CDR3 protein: CASSPRLAGGPGNEQFF
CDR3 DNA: TGTGCCAGCTCACCACGGCTAGCGGGGGGGCCGGGCAATGAGCAGTTCTTC

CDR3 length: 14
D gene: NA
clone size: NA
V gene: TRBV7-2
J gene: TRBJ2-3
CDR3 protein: CASSLRAGTDTQYF
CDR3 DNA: TGTGCCAGCAGCTTAAGGGCGGGGACAGATACGCAGTATTTT

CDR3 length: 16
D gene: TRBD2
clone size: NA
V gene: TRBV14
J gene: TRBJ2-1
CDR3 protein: CASSQDPAGGYNEQFF
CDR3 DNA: TGTGCCAGCAGCCAAGATCCAGCGGGGGGCTACAATGAGCAGTTCTTC

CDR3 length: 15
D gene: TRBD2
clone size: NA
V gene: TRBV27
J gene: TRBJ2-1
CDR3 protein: CASSLIAGGYNEQFF
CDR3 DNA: TGTGCCAGCAGTTTAATTGCGGGGGGCTACAATGAGCAGTTCTTC

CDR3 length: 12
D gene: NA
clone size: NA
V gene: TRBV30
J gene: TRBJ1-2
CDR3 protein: CAWSVSSYGYTF
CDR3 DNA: TGTGCCTGGAGTGTCAGCAGCTATGGCTACACCTTC

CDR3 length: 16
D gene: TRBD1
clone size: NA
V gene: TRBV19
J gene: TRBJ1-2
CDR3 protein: CASSTPDRGRGSGYTF
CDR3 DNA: TGTGCCAGTAGTACCCCGGACAGGGGGCGAGGTAGTGGCTACACCTTC

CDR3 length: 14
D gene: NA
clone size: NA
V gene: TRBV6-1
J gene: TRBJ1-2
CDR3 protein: CASSELPNKSGYTF
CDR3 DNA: TGTGCCAGCAGTGAACTCCCCAACAAGTCCGGCTACACCTTC

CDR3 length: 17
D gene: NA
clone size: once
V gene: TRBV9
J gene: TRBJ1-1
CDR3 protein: CASSVLGGGLSDTEAFF
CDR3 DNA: TGTGCCAGCAGCGTATTGGGCGGCGGGTTATCTGACACTGAAGCTTTCTTT

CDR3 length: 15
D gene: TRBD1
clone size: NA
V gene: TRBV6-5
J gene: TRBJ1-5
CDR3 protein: CASSSLQGSNQPQHF
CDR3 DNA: TGTGCCAGCAGTTCATTACAGGGGTCCAATCAGCCCCAGCATTTT

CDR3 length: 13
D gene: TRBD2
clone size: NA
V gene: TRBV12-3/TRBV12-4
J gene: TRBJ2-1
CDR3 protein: CASSRGGTNEQFF
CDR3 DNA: TGTGCCAGCAGCCGGGGAGGGACGAATGAGCAGTTCTTC

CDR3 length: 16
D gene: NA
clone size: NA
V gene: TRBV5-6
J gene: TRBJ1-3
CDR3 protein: CASTQGAADSGNTIYF
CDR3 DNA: TGTGCCAGCACCCAAGGAGCCGCGGACTCTGGAAACACCATATATTTT

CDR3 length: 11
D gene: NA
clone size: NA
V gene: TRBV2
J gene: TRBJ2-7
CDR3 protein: CASNRANEQYF
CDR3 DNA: TGTGCCAGCAACAGGGCGAACGAGCAGTACTTC

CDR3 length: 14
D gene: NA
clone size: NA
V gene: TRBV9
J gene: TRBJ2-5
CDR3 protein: CASSAMGGEETQYF
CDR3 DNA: TGTGCCAGCAGCGCGATGGGGGGCGAGGAGACCCAGTACTTC

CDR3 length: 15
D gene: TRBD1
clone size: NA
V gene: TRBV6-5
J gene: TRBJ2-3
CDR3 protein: CASRLQGAYTDTQYF
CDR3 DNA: TGTGCCAGCAGATTACAGGGGGCGTACACAGATACGCAGTATTTT

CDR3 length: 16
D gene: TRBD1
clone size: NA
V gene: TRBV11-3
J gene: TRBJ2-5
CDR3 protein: CASSPGTGEIEETQYF
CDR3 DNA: TGTGCCAGCAGTCCCGGGACAGGGGAAATTGAGGAGACCCAGTACTTC

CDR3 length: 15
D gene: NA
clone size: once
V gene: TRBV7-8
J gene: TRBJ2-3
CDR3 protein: CASTLGTPGTDTQYF
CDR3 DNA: TGTGCCAGCACCCTCGGGACACCTGGAACAGATACGCAGTATTTT

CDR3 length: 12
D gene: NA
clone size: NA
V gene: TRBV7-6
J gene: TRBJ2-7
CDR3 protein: CASAQDSYEQYF
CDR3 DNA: TGTGCCTCTGCACAGGACTCCTACGAGCAGTACTTC

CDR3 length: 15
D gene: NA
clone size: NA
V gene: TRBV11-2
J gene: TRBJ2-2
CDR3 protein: CASSPRGRNTGELFF
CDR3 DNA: TGTGCCAGCAGCCCCAGGGGCAGGAACACCGGGGAGCTGTTTTTT

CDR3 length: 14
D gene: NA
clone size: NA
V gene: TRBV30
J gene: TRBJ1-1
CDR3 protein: CAWTEETVNTEAFF
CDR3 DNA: TGTGCCTGGACGGAAGAGACAGTGAACACTGAAGCTTTCTTT

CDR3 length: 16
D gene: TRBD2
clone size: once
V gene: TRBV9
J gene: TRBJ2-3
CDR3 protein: CASSVDGGAILDTQYF
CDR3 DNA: TGTGCCAGCAGCGTAGACGGGGGGGCCATCTTGGATACGCAGTATTTT

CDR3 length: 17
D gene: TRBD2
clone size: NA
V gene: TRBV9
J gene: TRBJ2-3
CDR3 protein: CASSPRGGVGGTDTQYF
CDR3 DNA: TGTGCCAGCAGCCCTCGCGGGGGGGTTGGGGGCACAGATACGCAGTATTTT

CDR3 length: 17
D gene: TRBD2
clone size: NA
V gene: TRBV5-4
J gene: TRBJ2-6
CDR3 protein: CASSLVAGGYGANVLTF
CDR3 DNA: TGTGCCAGCAGCTTGGTGGCGGGGGGTTATGGGGCCAACGTCCTGACTTTC

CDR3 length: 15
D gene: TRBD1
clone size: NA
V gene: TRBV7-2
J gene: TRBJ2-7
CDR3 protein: CASSLMAGTVSEQYF
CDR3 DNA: TGTGCCAGCAGCTTAATGGCCGGGACAGTCTCCGAGCAGTACTTC

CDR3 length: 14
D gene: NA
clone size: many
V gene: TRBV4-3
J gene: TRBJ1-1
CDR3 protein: CASSFKPSGSEAFF
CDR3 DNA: TGCGCCAGCAGCTTCAAACCATCCGGGAGTGAAGCTTTCTTT

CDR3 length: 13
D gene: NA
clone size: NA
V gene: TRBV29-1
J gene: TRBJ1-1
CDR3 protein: CSVNPSVNTEAFF
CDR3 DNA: TGCAGCGTTAACCCCTCAGTGAACACTGAAGCTTTCTTT

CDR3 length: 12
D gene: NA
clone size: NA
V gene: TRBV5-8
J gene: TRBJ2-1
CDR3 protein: CASSLRGFEQFF
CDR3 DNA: TGTGCCAGCAGCTTGCGCGGTTTTGAGCAGTTCTTC

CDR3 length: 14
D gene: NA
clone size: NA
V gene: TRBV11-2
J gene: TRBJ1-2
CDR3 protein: CASSLGRQNYGYTF
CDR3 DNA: TGTGCCAGCAGCTTAGGGAGACAGAACTATGGCTACACCTTC

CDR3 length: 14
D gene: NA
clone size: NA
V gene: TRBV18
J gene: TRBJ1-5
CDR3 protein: CASSPTYSNQPQHF
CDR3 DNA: TGTGCCAGCTCACCGACCTATAGCAATCAGCCCCAGCATTTT

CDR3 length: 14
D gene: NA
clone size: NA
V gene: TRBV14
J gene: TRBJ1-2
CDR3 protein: CASSQVGGAAGYTF
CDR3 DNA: TGTGCCAGCAGCCAAGTTGGAGGGGCCGCCGGCTACACCTTC

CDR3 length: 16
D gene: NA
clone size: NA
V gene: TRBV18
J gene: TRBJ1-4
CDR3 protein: CASSQSRQATNEKLFF
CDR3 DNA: TGTGCCAGCTCACAAAGCCGACAGGCAACTAATGAAAAACTGTTTTTT

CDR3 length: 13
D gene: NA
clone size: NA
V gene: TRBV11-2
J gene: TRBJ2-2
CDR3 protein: CASSLWGGDELFF
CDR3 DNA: TGTGCCAGCAGCTTATGGGGCGGTGATGAGCTGTTTTTT

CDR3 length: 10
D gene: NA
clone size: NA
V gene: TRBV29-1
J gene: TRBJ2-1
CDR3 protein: CSGVRDEQFF
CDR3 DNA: TGCAGCGGTGTTAGGGATGAGCAGTTCTTC

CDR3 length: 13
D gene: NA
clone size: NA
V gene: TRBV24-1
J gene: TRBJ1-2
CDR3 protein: CATSEGRHWGYTF
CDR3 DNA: TGTGCCACCAGTGAAGGACGGCATTGGGGCTACACCTTC

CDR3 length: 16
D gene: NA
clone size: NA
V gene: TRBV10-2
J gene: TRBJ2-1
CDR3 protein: CASSEITSSSYNEQFF
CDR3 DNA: TGCGCCAGCAGTGAGATCACTTCTAGCTCCTACAATGAGCAGTTCTTC